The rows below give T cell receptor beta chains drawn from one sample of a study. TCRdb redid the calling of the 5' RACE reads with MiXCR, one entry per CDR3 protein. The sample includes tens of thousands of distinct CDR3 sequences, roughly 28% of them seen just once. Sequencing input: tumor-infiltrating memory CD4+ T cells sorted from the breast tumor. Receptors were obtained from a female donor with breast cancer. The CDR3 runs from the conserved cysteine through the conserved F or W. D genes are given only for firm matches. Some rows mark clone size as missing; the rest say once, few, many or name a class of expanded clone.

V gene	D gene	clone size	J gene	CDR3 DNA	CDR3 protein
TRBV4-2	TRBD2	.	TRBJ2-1	TGTGCCAGCAGCCTTAGCGGGAGCCATCCCAATGAGCAGTTCTTC	CASSLSGSHPNEQFF
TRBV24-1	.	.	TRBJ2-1	TGTGCCACCAGTGGTGACAGCAATGAGCAGTTCTTC	CATSGDSNEQFF
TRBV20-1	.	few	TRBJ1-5	TGCAGTGCCCAGCGACACCGAGGGGAGCCCCAGCATTTT	CSAQRHRGEPQHF
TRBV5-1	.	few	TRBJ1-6	TGCGCCAGCAGCTTGGGGAGGGATTCACCCCTCCACTTT	CASSLGRDSPLHF
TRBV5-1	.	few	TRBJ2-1	TGCGCCAGCAGCCAACGCGGAGCCTACAATGAGCAGTTCTTC	CASSQRGAYNEQFF
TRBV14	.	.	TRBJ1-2	TGTGCCAGCAACCGGGGGGCGGATGGCTACACCTTC	CASNRGADGYTF
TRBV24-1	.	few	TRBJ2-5	TGTGCCACCAGTGATTTCGAGCAGGGTTGGGAGACCCAGTACTTC	CATSDFEQGWETQYF
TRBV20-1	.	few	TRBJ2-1	TGCAGTACAGCCTTGTACAATGAGCAGTTCTTC	CSTALYNEQFF
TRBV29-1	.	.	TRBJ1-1	TGCAGCGTTGAAGGGAGGGCTAAGGACACTGAAGCTTTCTTT	CSVEGRAKDTEAFF
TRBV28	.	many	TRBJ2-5	TGTGCCAGTGGGCGTCCCCAAGAGACCCAGTACTTC	CASGRPQETQYF
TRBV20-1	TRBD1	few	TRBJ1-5	TGCAGTGCTAGAGACCGGACAGGGTACAATCAGCCCCAGCATTTT	CSARDRTGYNQPQHF
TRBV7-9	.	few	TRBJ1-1	TGTGCCAGCAGCTTATCAGCAAACACTGAAGCTTTCTTT	CASSLSANTEAFF
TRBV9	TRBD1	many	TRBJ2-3	TGTGCCAGCAGCGTAGTGGGACAGGGCACAGATACGCAGTATTTT	CASSVVGQGTDTQYF
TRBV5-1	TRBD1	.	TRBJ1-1	TGCGCCAGCAGCTGGACAGGGGATGAAGCTTTCTTT	CASSWTGDEAFF
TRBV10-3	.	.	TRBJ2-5	TGTGCCATCAGTGAGAGGGGGGTTGAAGAGACCCAGTACTTC	CAISERGVEETQYF
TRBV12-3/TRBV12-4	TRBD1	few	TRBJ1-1	TGTGCCAGCAGTTGGAGAAGGACAGGGGAAGCTTTCTTT	CASSWRRTGEAFF
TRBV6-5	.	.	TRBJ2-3	TGTGCCAGCAGCCAGCCGGGTTGGTCGGGCACAGATACGCAGTATTTT	CASSQPGWSGTDTQYF
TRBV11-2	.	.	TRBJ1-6	TGTGCCAGCAGCCTTAATCCTCTCTATAATTCACCCCTCCACTTT	CASSLNPLYNSPLHF
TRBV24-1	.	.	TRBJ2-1	TGTGCCACCAGTGATTTGGATGGGCGGAATAGTAATGAGCAGTTCTTC	CATSDLDGRNSNEQFF
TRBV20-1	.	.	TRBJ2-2	TGCAGTGCCCCGTCAAGGGTGGAAGCCGGGGAGCTGTTTTTT	CSAPSRVEAGELFF
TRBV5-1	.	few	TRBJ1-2	TGCGCCAGCAGCCCGACAGAAAACTATGGCTACACCTTC	CASSPTENYGYTF
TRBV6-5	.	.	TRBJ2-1	TGTGCCAGGGGATGGACTCGCAATGAGCAGTTCTTC	CARGWTRNEQFF
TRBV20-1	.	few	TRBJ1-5	TGCAGTGCTAACTCAGGACAGAGCAATCAGCCCCAGCATTTT	CSANSGQSNQPQHF
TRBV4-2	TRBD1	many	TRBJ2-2	TGTGCCAGCAGCCAAGGGGACAGGGGGCGCGGGGAGCTGTTTTTT	CASSQGDRGRGELFF
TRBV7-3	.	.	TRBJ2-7	TGTGCCAGCAGCTTAACTGGCTACGGGGGCGAGCAGTACTTC	CASSLTGYGGEQYF
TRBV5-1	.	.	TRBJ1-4	TGCGCCAGCAGCTTGGGACAGTCCTATGAAGCCAAACTGTTTTTT	CASSLGQSYEAKLFF
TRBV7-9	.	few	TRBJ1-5	TGTGCCAGCAGCTTAGAAGTCAATCAGCCCCAGCATTTT	CASSLEVNQPQHF
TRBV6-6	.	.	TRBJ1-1	TGTGCCAGCAGCGAAAACAGCAACGAGTTCTTT	CASSENSNEFF
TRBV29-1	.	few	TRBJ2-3	TGCAGCGGATGGGAAGGGGCCTCCACAGATACGCAGTATTTT	CSGWEGASTDTQYF
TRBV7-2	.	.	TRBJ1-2	TGTGCCAGCAGCCAATATCGGACGACTGGCTACACCTTC	CASSQYRTTGYTF
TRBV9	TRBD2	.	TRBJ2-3	TGTGCCAGCAGCGTAGCAAGCGGGAGGGCCCCGACAGATACGCAGTATTTT	CASSVASGRAPTDTQYF
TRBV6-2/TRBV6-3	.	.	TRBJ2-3	TGTGCCAGCAGTTACCATACCGTCACAGATACGCAGTATTTT	CASSYHTVTDTQYF
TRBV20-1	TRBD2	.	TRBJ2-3	TGCAGTGCTAGGAAGGAACTAGCGGGAGGGCGCGGGGGCGCAGATACGCAGTATTTT	CSARKELAGGRGGADTQYF
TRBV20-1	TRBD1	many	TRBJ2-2	TGCAGTGCGCGGACAGGGGGGAACACCGGGGAGCTGTTTTTT	CSARTGGNTGELFF
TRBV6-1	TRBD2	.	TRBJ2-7	TGTGCCAGCAGGACTAGCGGGACCAGAGAGCAGTACTTC	CASRTSGTREQYF
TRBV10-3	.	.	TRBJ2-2	TGTGCCATCAGTGAGTTGGGGCCCGCGGCCGGGGAGCTGTTTTTT	CAISELGPAAGELFF
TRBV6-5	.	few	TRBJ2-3	TGTGCCAGCAGTCGGGACCCCGAGGTGGCAGATACGCAGTATTTT	CASSRDPEVADTQYF
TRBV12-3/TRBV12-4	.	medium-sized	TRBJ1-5	TGTGCCAGCAGTTTAAGTCAGCCCCAGCATTTT	CASSLSQPQHF
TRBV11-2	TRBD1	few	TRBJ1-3	TGTGCCAGCAGCATACTGACAGGGTTAGGAAACACCATATATTTT	CASSILTGLGNTIYF
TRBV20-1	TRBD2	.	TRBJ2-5	TGCAGTGCTACGCCACTAGCGAACCAAGAGACCCAGTACTTC	CSATPLANQETQYF
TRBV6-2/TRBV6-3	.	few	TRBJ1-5	TGTGCCAGCAGTTTGGATGGGGGTCAGCAGCCCCAGCATTTT	CASSLDGGQQPQHF
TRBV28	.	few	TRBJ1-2	TGTGCCAGCAGTTGGGGGACTATTGGCTACACCTTC	CASSWGTIGYTF
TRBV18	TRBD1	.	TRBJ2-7	TGTGCCAGCTCACCATCGACAGGGTGGTACGAGCAGTACTTC	CASSPSTGWYEQYF
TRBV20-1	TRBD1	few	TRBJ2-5	TGCAGTGCTGATGACAGGGCAGAGACCCAGTACTTC	CSADDRAETQYF
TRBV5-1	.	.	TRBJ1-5	TGCGCCAGTCCCGCCCAGGGAAAGAATCAGCCCCAGCATTTT	CASPAQGKNQPQHF
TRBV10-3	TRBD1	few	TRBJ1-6	TGTGCCATCAGTCAAGGGACAGGGAATTCACCCCTCCACTTT	CAISQGTGNSPLHF
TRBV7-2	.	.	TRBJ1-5	TGTGCCAGCAGCTTAGCTGGGCGTAACGGCAATCAGCCCCAGCATTTT	CASSLAGRNGNQPQHF
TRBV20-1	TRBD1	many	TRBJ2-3	TGCAGTGCCAGTAGAACAGGGGGCCGGAGTACGCAGTATTTT	CSASRTGGRSTQYF
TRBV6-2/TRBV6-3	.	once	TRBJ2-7	TGTGCCAGCAGTTACGGGCTGGGAGCTCCCTACGAGCAGTACTTC	CASSYGLGAPYEQYF
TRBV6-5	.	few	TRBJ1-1	TGTGCCAGCAGGGGACGGGACACTGAAGCTTTCTTT	CASRGRDTEAFF
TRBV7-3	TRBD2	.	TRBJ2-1	TGTGCCAGCAGTCGGAGGCCACTAGCGGGAGCCTCCAATGAGCAGTTCTTC	CASSRRPLAGASNEQFF